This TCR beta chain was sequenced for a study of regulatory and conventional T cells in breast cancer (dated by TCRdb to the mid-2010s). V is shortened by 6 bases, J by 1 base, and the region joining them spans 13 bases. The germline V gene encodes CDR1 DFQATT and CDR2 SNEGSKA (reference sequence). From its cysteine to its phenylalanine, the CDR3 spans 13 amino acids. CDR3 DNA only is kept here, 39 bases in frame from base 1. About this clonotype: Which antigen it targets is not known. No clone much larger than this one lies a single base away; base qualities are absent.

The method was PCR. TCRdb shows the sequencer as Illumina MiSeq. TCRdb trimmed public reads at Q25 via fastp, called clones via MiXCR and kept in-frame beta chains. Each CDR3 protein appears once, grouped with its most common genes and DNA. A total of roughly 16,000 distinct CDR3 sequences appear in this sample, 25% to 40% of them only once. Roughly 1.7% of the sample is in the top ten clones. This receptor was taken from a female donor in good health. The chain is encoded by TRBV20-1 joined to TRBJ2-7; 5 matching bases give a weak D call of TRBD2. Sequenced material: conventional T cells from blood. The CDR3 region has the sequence CSAFLGRSYEQYF. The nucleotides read TGCAGTGCATTCCTGGGGAGATCCTACGAGCAGTACTTC.